The 32 T cell receptor beta chains below all came from one sample that was sequenced in a study of control samples from healthy donors and cancer patients. Sequencing was performed with immunoSEQ multiplex PCR; in TCRdb, only in-frame clones are kept and a portion is missing. The sample records about 160,000 clones, about 90% being singletons. Input material: blood. The receptors come from a man aged 25-45 years in good health.

The rearrangement links TRBV6-1 to TRBJ2-7; D is possibly TRBD1 or TRBD2 (5 bases each). This CDR3 has 18 residues. The germline V gene encodes CDR1 MNHNS and CDR2 SASEGT. The germline V and J ends were trimmed by 2 bases and 2 bases, with 22 bases remaining between them. The CDR3 reads CASSEPHPTDYMTYEQYF. CDR3 coding DNA: TGTGCCAGCAGTGAACCCCACCCGACAGACTATATGACCTACGAGCAGTACTTC.

CDR3 sequence reads: CASSQVAGGPYEQYF. The CDR3 nucleotides read TGTGCCAGCAGCCAAGTCGCGGGAGGGCCCTACGAGCAGTACTTC. The chain carries TRBV14 and TRBJ2-7; 9 nucleotides match TRBD2. The CDR3 has 15 amino acids. V dropped 1 base and J dropped 2; count of bases not matched to a gene: 3. Germline lookup yields CDR1 SGHDN and CDR2 FVKESK.

The chain links TRBV19 to TRBJ1-1; possibly TRBD1 for D (5 bases). Germline V lookup: CDR1 LNHDA, CDR2 SQIVND (reference sequence). The CDR3 extends over 16 amino acids. Trimming cost V 4 bases and J 1 base, with 16 bases left between them. In DNA, the CDR3 is TGTGCCAGTAGTAGGGTACGGACAATGGGGAACACTGAAGCTTTCTTT. Amino acid sequence: CASSRVRTMGNTEAFF. The full variable domain, with the rest looked up from reference TRBV19 and TRBJ1-1, is DGGITQSPKYLFRKEGQNVTLSCEQNLNHDAMYWYRQDPGQGLRLIYYSQIVNDFQKGDIAEGYSVSREKKESFPLTVTSAQKNPTAFYLCASSRVRTMGNTEAFFGQGTRLTVV.

The rearrangement links TRBV7-3 to TRBJ2-7; D may be TRBD1 (6 bases). The ends were cut back, 5 bases at V and 3 bases at J, with 14 bases in the middle. There are 14 residues in the CDR3. Looked up from germline, CDR1 is SGHTA and CDR2 is FQGTGA. In DNA, the CDR3 is TGTGCCAGCAGCACCCGACAGGAATTCTACGAGCAGTACTTC. Translation: CASSTRQEFYEQYF.

Written as DNA, the CDR3 is TGTGCCAGCAGCTTAGAGGGGAACAGGGGGACTGAAGCTTTCTTT. Protein sequence: CASSLEGNRGTEAFF. The chain combines TRBV11-3 with TRBJ1-1; 8 positions agree with TRBD1. V dropped 0 bases and J dropped 5; count of bases not matched to a gene: 5. The CDR3 runs to 15 residues. Germline assignment: CDR1 SGHNT and CDR2 YENEEA.

This clone was counted a few times. The chain combines TRBV11-2 with TRBJ2-5; 8 bases are shared with TRBD2. The CDR3 runs 15 residues. The V and J ends lost 5 bases and 5 bases, in that order; junction bases with no gene match: 10. Germline CDR1 and CDR2: SGHAT and FQNNGV. DNA of the CDR3: TGTGCCAGCAGCCTGTCCGGGACTAGTCGGGAGACCCAGTACTTC. Translating gives CASSLSGTSRETQYF.

The chain has TRBV7-3 and TRBJ2-2; TRBD2 aligns across 9 bases. Germline V lookup: CDR1 SGHTA, CDR2 FQGTGA. This CDR3 is built from 17 residues. J gave up 6 bases and V 1 base, and 9 bases lay outside the gene matches. The CDR3 bases are TGTGCCAGCAGCTTAAGGGCCTACAGCGGGAGGTCCGGGGAGCTGTTTTTT. Residues: CASSLRAYSGRSGELFF.

The V call is TRBV5-6, the J call TRBJ1-2, with unresolved D. The germline gives CDR1 SGHDT, CDR2 YYEEEE. V lost 0 bases and J lost 6, with 12 bases in between. This CDR3 region has 14 residues. The CDR3 DNA sequence: TGTGCCAGCAGCTTGGGTGTCACCGGGAATGGCTACACCTTC. Its protein is CASSLGVTGNGYTF.

The chain has TRBV27 and TRBJ1-6; TRBD1 might be the D (6 bases). V was trimmed by 4 bases and J by 9 bases, leaving 16 bases between them. Germline values: CDR1 MNHEY, CDR2 SMNVEV (reference sequence). This CDR3 contains 15 residues. The CDR3 DNA sequence: TGTGCCAGCAGTTATACCGGGACACCTTCTTCACCCCTCCACTTT. Protein: CASSYTGTPSSPLHF.

This sequence joins TRBV7-2 and TRBJ2-1; TRBD2 is a possible D gene (6 bases). This CDR3 is 13 amino acids long. Germline V gene sequence: CDR1 SGHTA, CDR2 FQGNSA. V lost 5 bases and J lost 5, with 10 bases in between. This chain's CDR3 is CASSATRDNEQFF. The CDR3 DNA sequence: TGTGCCAGCAGCGCGACTAGGGACAATGAGCAGTTCTTC. The variable domain in full, with the rest retrieved from reference TRBV7-2 and TRBJ2-1, is GAGVSQSPSNKVTEKGKDVELRCDPISGHTALYWYRQSLGQGLEFLIYFQGNSAPDKSGLPSDRFSAERTGGSVSTLTIQRTQQEDSAVYLCASSATRDNEQFFGPGTRLTVL.

DNA of the CDR3: TGTGCCAGCAGTCCGGGACAGGGACGTCATCTGGGAATATACGAGCAGTACTTC. Residues: CASSPGQGRHLGIYEQYF. The chain is built from TRBV6-2 or TRBV6-3 and TRBJ2-7, with TRBD1 identical over 9 bases. The CDR3 has 18 amino acids. The germline V gene encodes CDR1 MNHEY and CDR2 SVGEGT. The ends lost 5 bases at V and 4 bases at J; junction bases unmatched: 18.

This rearrangement joins TRBV7-2 to TRBJ1-6, with 9 bases that match TRBD1. The junction had 7 bases not matched to a gene; V was cut back by 2 bases and J by 2 bases. The germline gives CDR1 SGHTA, CDR2 FQGNSA. This CDR3 spans 18 amino acids. The CDR3 region is CASSLPDRGGTYNSPLHF. In DNA, the CDR3 is TGTGCCAGCAGCTTACCGGACAGGGGAGGGACCTATAATTCACCCCTCCACTTT.

The rearrangement uses TRBV20-1 and TRBJ1-1, with D hard to call. V was pared by 4 bases and J by 8 bases, with 11 bases between. The CDR3 has 11 amino acids. Germline lookup yields CDR1 DFQATT and CDR2 SNEGSKA (reference sequence). CDR3 sequence: CSAINPPEAFF. The CDR3 coding sequence is TGCAGTGCTATAAATCCCCCCGAAGCTTTCTTT.

The J gene is TRBJ1-5, the V gene TRBV27; D perhaps matches TRBD1 (5 bases). The V gene's germline CDR1 is MNHEY and CDR2 SMNVEV (reference sequence). The CDR3 is made up of 15 amino acids. Trimming shortened V by 1 base and J by 3 bases, and 10 bases separated the two germline ends. CDR3 coding DNA: TGTGCCAGCAGTTTATTCGGCAGGGACAATCAGCCCCAGCATTTT. Encoded protein: CASSLFGRDNQPQHF.

This chain connects TRBV2 to TRBJ1-2; 8 nucleotides match TRBD1. Trimming took 6 bases from V and 0 from J; bases not matched to a gene: 6. CDR1 SNHLY and CDR2 FYNNEI come from the germline V gene. The CDR3 covers 15 residues. CDR3 DNA sequence: TGTGCCAGCAGGTTAGGACAGGGTTCTAACTATGGCTACACCTTC. Translated, it gives CASRLGQGSNYGYTF.

The chain is built from TRBV27 and TRBJ1-6, with D maybe TRBD1 (5 bases). CDR1 and CDR2 (germline): MNHEY, SMNVEV (reference sequence). This CDR3 has 18 amino acids. V lost 2 bases to trimming and J lost 10 bases, with 24 bases between them. CDR3 sequence reads: CASSLGSGTTGGVSPLHF. In DNA, the CDR3 is TGTGCCAGCAGTTTAGGATCAGGGACCACTGGAGGGGTATCACCCCTCCACTTT.

This clone was recorded once. The V gene is TRBV4-2, the J gene TRBJ1-4, with a weak D call TRBD1 (5 bases). Germline CDR1 and CDR2: LGHNA and YNFKEQ. The CDR3 is made up of 16 amino acids. Trimming removed 0 bases at V and 8 bases at J, with 16 bases between. The CDR3: CASSQEARQGGEKLFF. Here the CDR3 DNA reads TGTGCCAGCAGCCAAGAGGCTCGGCAGGGCGGCGAAAAACTGTTTTTT.

This clone was counted a few times. The chain recombines TRBV7-2 with TRBJ2-7; 10 bases line up with TRBD2. CDR1 and CDR2 from the germline V gene are SGHTA and FQGNSA. Trimming removed 6 bases from V and 5 bases from J; junction bases left unmatched: 10. The CDR3 consists of 15 residues. For the CDR3, the DNA is TGTGCCAGCAGTTTATTTAGCGGGAGGCTGGACGAGCAGTACTTC. Translated, it gives CASSLFSGRLDEQYF.

This rearrangement joins TRBV2 to TRBJ1-1; 7 bases match TRBD1. The CDR3 totals 13 residues. From germline, CDR1 is SNHLY and CDR2 FYNNEI. With 10 bases clipped from V and 0 bases from J, the junction kept 5 bases outside the gene matches. CDR3 DNA: TGTGCCACCCGGACAGGATTGAACACTGAAGCTTTCTTT. Encoded protein: CATRTGLNTEAFF. The full variable domain, completed using reference TRBV2 and TRBJ1-1, is EPEVTQTPSHQVTQMGQEVILRCVPISNHLYFYWYRQILGQKVEFLVSFYNNEISEKSEIFDDQFSVERPDGSNFTLKIRSTKLEDSAMYFCATRTGLNTEAFFGQGTRLTVV.

The CDR3 here is CASSWGGAKYNEQFF. The DNA for the CDR3 is TGTGCCAGCAGTTGGGGGGGGGCGAAATACAATGAGCAGTTCTTC. The chain links TRBV6-5 to TRBJ2-1; a weak D match, TRBD2 (7 bases). The germline V gene encodes CDR1 MNHEY and CDR2 SVGAGI. CDR3 length: 15 amino acids. V lost 4 bases to trimming and J lost 4 bases, with 14 bases between them.

In its sample, this clone was seen once. The chain links TRBV4-2 to TRBJ1-2; D unclear. CDR3 length equals 14 residues. Germline values: CDR1 LGHNA, CDR2 YNFKEQ. The V and J ends lost 0 bases and 10 bases respectively, with 15 bases between them. CDR3 in amino acids: CASSQDRGSNNYTF. The CDR3 DNA sequence: TGTGCCAGCAGCCAAGATCGAGGGTCGAACAACTACACCTTC.

The chain links TRBV5-1 to TRBJ1-6; D gene uncertain. The CDR3 covers 16 residues. The V and J ends lost 0 bases and 8 bases respectively, with 15 bases between them. Per germline, CDR1 SGHRS and CDR2 YFSETQ. The CDR3 protein is CASSLGTSRPHSPLHF. The CDR3 region has the DNA TGCGCCAGCAGCTTGGGAACTTCCCGACCCCATTCACCCCTCCACTTT.

The J gene is TRBJ2-1, the V gene TRBV29-1; TRBD1 matches 8 bases. The length of the CDR3 is 14 residues. V shed 3 bases and J 4 bases; nucleotides not matched to a gene: 5. The germline V gene has CDR1 SQVTM and CDR2 ANQGSEA. The CDR3 sequence is CSVDQGASYNEQFF. In DNA form, the CDR3 reads TGCAGCGTTGATCAGGGGGCGTCTTACAATGAGCAGTTCTTC.

A single count supports this clone. The chain employs TRBV7-9 and TRBJ1-1; 7 bases are a match to TRBD1. The V gene end was trimmed by 1 base and the J gene end by 1 base; junction bases not matched to a gene: 0. The CDR3 is 14 amino acids. Germline-derived CDR1 and CDR2 are SEHNR and FQNEAQ (reference sequence). The CDR3 sequence is CASSLGTGNTEAFF. The CDR3, as DNA: TGTGCCAGCAGCTTAGGGACAGGGAACACTGAAGCTTTCTTT.

V and J are TRBV11-2 and TRBJ2-3; tentatively, D is TRBD1 or TRBD2 (5 bases each). CDR3 size: 16 residues. V lost 0 bases and J lost 7, with 17 bases in between. The germline V gene has CDR1 SGHAT and CDR2 FQNNGV. The CDR3 nucleotides read TGTGCCAGCAGCTTAGACCCGGGACCACCCTTGAATACGCAGTATTTT. Its translation: CASSLDPGPPLNTQYF.

The chain couples TRBV6-6 to TRBJ1-1, with D hard to call. V lost 0 bases to trimming and J lost 5 bases, with 7 bases between them. The germline CDR1 and CDR2 sequences are MNHNY and SVGAGI (reference sequence). This CDR3 is built from 13 residues. The CDR3 coding sequence is TGTGCCAGCAGTTACTCGAGAGAGACTGAAGCTTTCTTT. Amino acids: CASSYSRETEAFF.

There are a few counts of this clone. J is TRBJ1-2 and V is TRBV30; TRBD1 matches at 7 bases. The V gene's germline CDR1 is GTSNPN and CDR2 SVGIG (reference sequence). The CDR3 covers 14 residues. With 3 bases clipped from V and 1 base from J, the junction kept 5 bases outside the gene matches. CDR3 bases: TGTGCCTGGAGCAGACAGGGCCTTAACTATGGCTACACCTTC. Protein product: CAWSRQGLNYGYTF.

The chain has TRBV28 and TRBJ2-7; tentative D call: TRBD1 (6 bases). The V end was cut by 5 bases, the J end by 6 bases, with 14 bases between. The germline CDR1 and CDR2 sequences are MDHEN and SYDVKM. The CDR3 is 13 amino acids. The CDR3 bases are TGTGCCAGCAGTCTCCCGGACAGACCCGAGCAGTACTTC. Amino acid sequence: CASSLPDRPEQYF.

The chain recombines TRBV28 with TRBJ2-2; D possibly corresponds to TRBD2 (5 bases). Per the germline V gene, CDR1 is MDHEN and CDR2 is SYDVKM. The CDR3 is 14 residues long. V gave up 6 bases and J gave up 7 bases, with 15 bases separating them. In DNA form, the CDR3 reads TGTGCCAGCAGCCCCGGGGTAAAATACGGGGAGCTGTTTTTT. Translated, it gives CASSPGVKYGELFF.

The chain employs TRBV2 and TRBJ2-1; 8 bases map to TRBD2. This CDR3 comprises 14 residues. V dropped 4 bases and J dropped 8; count of bases not matched to a gene: 7. Germline CDR1 and CDR2: SNHLY and FYNNEI. As DNA, the CDR3 is TGTGCCAGCAGTGCTGAGCGGGGGCTGCATGAGCAGTTCTTC. It encodes CASSAERGLHEQFF.

The gene calls are TRBV5-1 and TRBJ2-3, with TRBD1 as a possible D gene (6 bases). V lost 0 bases to trimming and J lost 2 bases, with 7 bases between them. There are 14 residues in the CDR3. Germline V gene data show CDR1 as SGHRS and CDR2 as YFSETQ. The CDR3, as DNA: TGCGCCAGCAGCTTGGGGACAGACACAGATACGCAGTATTTT. This codes for CASSLGTDTDTQYF.

The sample holds one count of this clone. J is TRBJ2-3 and V is TRBV25-1; D is uncertain. Looked up from germline, CDR1 is MGHDK and CDR2 is SYGVNS. There are 14 residues in the CDR3. V was shortened by 4 bases and J by 2 bases, with 10 bases between the two germline ends. The CDR3 protein is CASSVSGHTDTQYF. As DNA, the CDR3 is TGTGCCAGCAGTGTGTCGGGTCACACAGATACGCAGTATTTT.